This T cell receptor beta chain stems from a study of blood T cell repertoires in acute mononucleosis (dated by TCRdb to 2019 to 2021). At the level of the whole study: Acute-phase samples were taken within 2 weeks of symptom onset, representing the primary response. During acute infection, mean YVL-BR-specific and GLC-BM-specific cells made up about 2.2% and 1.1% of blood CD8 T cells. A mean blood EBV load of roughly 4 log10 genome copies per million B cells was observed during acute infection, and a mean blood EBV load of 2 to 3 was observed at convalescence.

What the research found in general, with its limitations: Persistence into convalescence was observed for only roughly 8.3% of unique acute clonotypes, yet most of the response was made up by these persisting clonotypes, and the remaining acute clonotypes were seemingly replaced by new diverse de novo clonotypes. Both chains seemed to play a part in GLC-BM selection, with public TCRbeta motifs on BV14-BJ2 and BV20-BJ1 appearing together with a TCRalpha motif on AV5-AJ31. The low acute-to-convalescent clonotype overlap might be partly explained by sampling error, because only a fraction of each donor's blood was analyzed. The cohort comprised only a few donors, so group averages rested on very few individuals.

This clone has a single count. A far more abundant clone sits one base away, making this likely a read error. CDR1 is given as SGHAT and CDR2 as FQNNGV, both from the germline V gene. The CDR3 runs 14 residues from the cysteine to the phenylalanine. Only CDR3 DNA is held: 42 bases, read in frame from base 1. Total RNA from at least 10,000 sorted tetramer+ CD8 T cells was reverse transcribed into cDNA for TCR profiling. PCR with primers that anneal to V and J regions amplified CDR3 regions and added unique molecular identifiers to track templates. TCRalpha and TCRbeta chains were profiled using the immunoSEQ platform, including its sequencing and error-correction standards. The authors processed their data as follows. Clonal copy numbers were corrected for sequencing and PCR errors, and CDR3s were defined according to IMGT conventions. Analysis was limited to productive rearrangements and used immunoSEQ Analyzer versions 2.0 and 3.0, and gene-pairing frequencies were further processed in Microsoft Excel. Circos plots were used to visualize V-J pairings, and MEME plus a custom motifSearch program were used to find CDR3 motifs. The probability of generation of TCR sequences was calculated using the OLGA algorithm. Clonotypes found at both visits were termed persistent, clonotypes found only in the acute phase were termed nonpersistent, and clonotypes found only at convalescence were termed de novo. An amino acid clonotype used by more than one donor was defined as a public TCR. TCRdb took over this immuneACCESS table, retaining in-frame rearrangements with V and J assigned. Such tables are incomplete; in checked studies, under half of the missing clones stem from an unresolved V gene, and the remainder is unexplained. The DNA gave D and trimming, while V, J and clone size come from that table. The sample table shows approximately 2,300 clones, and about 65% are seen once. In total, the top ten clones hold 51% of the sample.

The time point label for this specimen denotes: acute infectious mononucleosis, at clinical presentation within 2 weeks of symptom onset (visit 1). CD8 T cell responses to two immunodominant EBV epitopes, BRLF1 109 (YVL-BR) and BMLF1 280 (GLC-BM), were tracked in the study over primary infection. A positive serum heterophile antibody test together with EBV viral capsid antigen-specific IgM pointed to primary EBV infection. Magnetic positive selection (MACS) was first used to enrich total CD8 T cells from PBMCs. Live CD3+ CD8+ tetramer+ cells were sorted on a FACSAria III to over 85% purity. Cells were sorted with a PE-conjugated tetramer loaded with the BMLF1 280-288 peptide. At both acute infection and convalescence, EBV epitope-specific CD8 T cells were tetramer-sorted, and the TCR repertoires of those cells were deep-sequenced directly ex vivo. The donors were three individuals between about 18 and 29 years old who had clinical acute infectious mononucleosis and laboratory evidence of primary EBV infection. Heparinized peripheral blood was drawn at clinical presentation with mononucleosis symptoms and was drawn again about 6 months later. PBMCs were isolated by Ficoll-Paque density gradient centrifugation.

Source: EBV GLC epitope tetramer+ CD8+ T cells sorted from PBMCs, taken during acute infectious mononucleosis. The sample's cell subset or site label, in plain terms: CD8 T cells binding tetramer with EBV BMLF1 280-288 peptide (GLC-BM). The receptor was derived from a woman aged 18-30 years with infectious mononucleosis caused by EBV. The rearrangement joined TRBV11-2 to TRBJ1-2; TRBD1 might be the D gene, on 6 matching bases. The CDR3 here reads CASILVAGDYGYTF. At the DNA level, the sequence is TGTGCCAGCATCTTAGTCGCAGGGGACTATGGCTACACCTTC.